The next 9 T cell receptor beta chains were all read from a single sample in a study of T-cell reconstitution after alpha-beta-depleted transplantation in children. As it was prepared, the TCRbeta library received unique molecular identifiers. TCRdb independently ran MiXCR on the PCR reads; one entry per CDR3 protein. The table includes 250,000 to 300,000 distinct CDR3 sequences, about 9.4% detected once. The input for sequencing was PBMCs, taken before TCRalphabeta/CD19-depleted stem cell transplant. The receptors stem from a boy in the first two years of life with acute myeloid leukemia, due to receive a stem cell transplant.

Concerning this clonotype itself: A much larger clone is a single base away; this may be a read error. The chain joins TRBV5-1 to TRBJ2-3; 12 bases map to TRBD2. CDR3 length: 16 amino acids. Germline V lookup: CDR1 SGHRS, CDR2 YFSETQ. The J segment lost 1 base and the V segment lost 2 bases, leaving 2 bases of the junction unmatched. CDR3 residues: CASSFRTSGGTDTQYF. CDR3 DNA: TGCGCCAGCAGCTTCCGGACTAGCGGGGGCACAGATACGCAGTATTTT. Full variable domain (outside the CDR3, taken from reference TRBV5-1 and TRBJ2-3): KAGVTQTPRYLIKTRGQQVTLSCSPISGHRSVSWYQQTPGQGLQFLFEYFSETQRNKGNFPGRFSGRQFSNSRSEMNVSTLELGDSALYLCASSFRTSGGTDTQYFGPGTRLTVL.

This clonotype was counted at least ten times. The V and J genes are TRBV6-5 and TRBJ1-2; TRBD1 aligns across 8 bases. Trimming at V came to 2 bases and at J to 2 bases, leaving 1 base not matched to a gene. The CDR3 is 14 residues long. Germline V gives CDR1 MNHEY, CDR2 SVGAGI. The CDR3 loop is CASSYGDRNYGYTF. CDR3 sequence (DNA): TGTGCCAGCAGTTACGGGGACAGGAACTATGGCTACACCTTC.

This clonotype showed up many times. The genes are TRBV5-1 and TRBJ1-2; weak D call: TRBD1 (5 bases). There are 14 residues in the CDR3. V was cut by 0 bases and J by 2 bases, with 8 bases left in between. Germline lookup yields CDR1 SGHRS and CDR2 YFSETQ. The CDR3 sequence is CASSLEGLNYGYTF. In nucleotides, the CDR3 is TGCGCCAGCAGCTTGGAGGGGCTGAACTATGGCTACACCTTC.

The rearrangement uses TRBV18 and TRBJ2-1; TRBD2 is a possible D gene (6 bases). Trimming removed 6 bases at V and 3 bases at J, with 18 bases between. CDR3 length equals 16 residues. CDR1 is KGHSH, CDR2 LQKENI, per germline. The CDR3 sequence: CASSLAGGTSYNEQFF. CDR3 DNA sequence: TGTGCCAGCTCCCTCGCCGGCGGGACCAGCTACAATGAGCAGTTCTTC.

This chain joins TRBV6-5 and TRBJ2-3, with no clear D. Trimming took 2 bases from V and 1 from J, leaving 13 bases between them. CDR3 length: 16 amino acids. Germline assignment: CDR1 MNHEY and CDR2 SVGAGI. The CDR3 region is CASSYEVAGGTDTQYF. CDR3 DNA sequence: TGTGCCAGCAGTTACGAGGTAGCTGGGGGCACAGATACGCAGTATTTT.

This clonotype has a count of ten or more. V is TRBV12-3 or TRBV12-4 and J is TRBJ2-1; TRBD1 is a possible D gene (5 bases). The CDR3 extends over 13 amino acids. V gave up 4 bases and J gave up 6 bases, with 10 bases separating them. The CDR3 spells CASSSGRVNEQFF. The CDR3 nucleotides read TGTGCCAGCAGTTCCGGCAGGGTCAATGAGCAGTTCTTC.

This clonotype was seen many times. The V and J genes are TRBV5-1 and TRBJ1-1, with D possibly matching TRBD1 (6 bases). The V end lost 1 base, the J end lost 4 bases, and 8 bases lay between the germline ends. The V gene's germline CDR1 is SGHRS and CDR2 YFSETQ. The CDR3 sequence is 13 residues long. Here the CDR3 reads CASSLRGPTEAFF. The CDR3 DNA follows: TGCGCCAGCAGCTTGCGGGGGCCCACTGAAGCTTTCTTT.

The table lists this clonotype with many counts. The chain uses TRBV7-2 and TRBJ2-7; D is possibly TRBD2 (6 bases). V lost 0 bases and J lost 3, with 15 bases in between. This CDR3 comprises 16 residues. The germline V gene has CDR1 SGHTA and CDR2 FQGNSA. The CDR3 protein is CASSLAPTSRDYEQYF. In nucleotides, the CDR3 is TGTGCCAGCAGCTTAGCGCCGACTAGTAGGGACTACGAGCAGTACTTC.

The table lists this clonotype with many counts. The chain employs TRBV24-1 and TRBJ2-3; 8 bases agree with TRBD1. The CDR3 is 15 residues long. Unmatched junction bases numbered 3, after V lost 5 bases and J lost 0 bases. Germline V gene sequence: CDR1 KGHDR, CDR2 SFDVKD. CDR3 protein: CATSVRDRSTDTQYF. The CDR3 DNA is TGTGCCACCAGTGTCCGGGACAGGAGCACAGATACGCAGTATTTT.